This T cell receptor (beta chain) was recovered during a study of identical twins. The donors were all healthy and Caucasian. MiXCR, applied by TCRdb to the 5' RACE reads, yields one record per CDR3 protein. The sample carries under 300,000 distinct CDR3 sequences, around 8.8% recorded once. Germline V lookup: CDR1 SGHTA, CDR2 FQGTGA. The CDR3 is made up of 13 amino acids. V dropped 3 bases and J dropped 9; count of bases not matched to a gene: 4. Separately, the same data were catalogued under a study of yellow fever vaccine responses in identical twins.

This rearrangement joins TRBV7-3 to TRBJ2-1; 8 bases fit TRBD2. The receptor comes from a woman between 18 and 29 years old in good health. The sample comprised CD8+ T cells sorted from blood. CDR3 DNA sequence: TGTGCCAGCAGCTTGACGGGGGGGCCTGAGCAGTTCTTC. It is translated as CASSLTGGPEQFF.